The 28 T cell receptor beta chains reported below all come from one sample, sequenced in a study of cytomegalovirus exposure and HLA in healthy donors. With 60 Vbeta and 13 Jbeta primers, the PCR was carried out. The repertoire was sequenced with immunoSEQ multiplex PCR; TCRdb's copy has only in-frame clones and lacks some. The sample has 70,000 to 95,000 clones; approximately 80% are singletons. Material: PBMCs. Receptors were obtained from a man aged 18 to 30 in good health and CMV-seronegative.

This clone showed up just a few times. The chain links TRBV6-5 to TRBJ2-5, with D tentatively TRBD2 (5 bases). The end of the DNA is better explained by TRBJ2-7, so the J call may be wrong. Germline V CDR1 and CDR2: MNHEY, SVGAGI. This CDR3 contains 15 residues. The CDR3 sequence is CASSYSRAAAGEQYF. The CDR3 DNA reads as TGTGCCAGCAGTTACTCGAGAGCAGCGGCGGGCGAGCAGTACTTC.

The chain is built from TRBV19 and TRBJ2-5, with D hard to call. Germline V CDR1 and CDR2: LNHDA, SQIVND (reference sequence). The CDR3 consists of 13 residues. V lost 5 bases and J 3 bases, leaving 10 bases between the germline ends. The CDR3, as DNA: TGTGCCAGTAGTGCCGCTCGGGAAGAGACCCAGTACTTC. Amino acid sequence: CASSAAREETQYF.

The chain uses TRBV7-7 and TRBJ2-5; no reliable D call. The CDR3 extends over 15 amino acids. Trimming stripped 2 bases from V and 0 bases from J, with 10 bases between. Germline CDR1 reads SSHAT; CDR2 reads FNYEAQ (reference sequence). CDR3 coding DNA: TGTGCCAGCAGCTTAAGGAGAGAGTACCAAGAGACCCAGTACTTC. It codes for CASSLRREYQETQYF.

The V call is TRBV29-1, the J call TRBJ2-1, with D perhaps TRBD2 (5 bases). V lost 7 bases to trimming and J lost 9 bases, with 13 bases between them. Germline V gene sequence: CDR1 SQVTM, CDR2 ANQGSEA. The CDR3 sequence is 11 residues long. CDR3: CSAWRPPEQFF. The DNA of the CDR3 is TGCAGCGCCTGGAGGCCGCCTGAGCAGTTCTTC.

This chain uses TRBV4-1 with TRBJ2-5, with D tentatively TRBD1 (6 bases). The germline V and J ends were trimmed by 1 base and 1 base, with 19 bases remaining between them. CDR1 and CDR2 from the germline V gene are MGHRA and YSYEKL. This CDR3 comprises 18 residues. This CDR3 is CASSQGSSGQGTQETQYF. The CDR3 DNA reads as TGCGCCAGCAGCCAAGGGAGTAGTGGGCAGGGGACCCAAGAGACCCAGTACTTC.

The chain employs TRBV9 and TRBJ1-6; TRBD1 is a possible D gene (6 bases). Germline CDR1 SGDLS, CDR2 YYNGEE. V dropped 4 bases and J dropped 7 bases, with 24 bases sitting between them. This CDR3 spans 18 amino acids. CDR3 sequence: CASSPTLDSLFRNSPLHF. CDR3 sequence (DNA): TGTGCCAGCAGCCCTACTCTGGACAGCCTCTTTCGGAATTCACCCCTCCACTTT.

The CDR3 nucleotides read TGTGCCTGGAGTGTTTGGGACAGTAATGAAAAACTGTTTTTT. Amino acid sequence: CAWSVWDSNEKLFF. The V gene is TRBV30, the J gene TRBJ1-4, with 7 bases identical to TRBD1. Trimming at V came to 0 bases and at J to 4 bases, leaving 2 bases not matched to a gene. This CDR3 is built from 14 residues. In germline, CDR1 is GTSNPN, CDR2 SVGIG (reference sequence).

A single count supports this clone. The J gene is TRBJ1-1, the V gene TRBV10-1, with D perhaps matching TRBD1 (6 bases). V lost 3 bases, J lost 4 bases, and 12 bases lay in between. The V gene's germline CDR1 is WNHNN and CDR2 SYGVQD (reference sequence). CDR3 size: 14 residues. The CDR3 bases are TGCGCCAGCAGTGAAGCGGGGGGCGCCACTGAAGCTTTCTTT. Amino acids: CASSEAGGATEAFF.

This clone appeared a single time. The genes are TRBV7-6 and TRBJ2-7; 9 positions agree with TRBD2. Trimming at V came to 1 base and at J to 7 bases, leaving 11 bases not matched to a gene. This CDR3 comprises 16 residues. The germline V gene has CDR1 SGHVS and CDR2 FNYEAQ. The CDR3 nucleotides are TGTGCCAGCAGCTTAGGGAGCTTAGCGGGGGCCCAAGAGCAGTACTTC. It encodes CASSLGSLAGAQEQYF.

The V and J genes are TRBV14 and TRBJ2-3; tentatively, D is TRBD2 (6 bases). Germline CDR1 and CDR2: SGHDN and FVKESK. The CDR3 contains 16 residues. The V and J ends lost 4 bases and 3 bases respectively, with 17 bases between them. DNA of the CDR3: TGTGCCAGCAGCCCCCGGGAGCTCATGAGGACAGATACGCAGTATTTT. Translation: CASSPRELMRTDTQYF.

Written as DNA, the CDR3 is TGCGCCAGCAGCCAAGAAGTACGGTCTTCACCCCTCCACTTT. Protein sequence: CASSQEVRSSPLHF. The chain uses TRBV4-1 and TRBJ1-6; D gene uncertain. Trimming took 0 bases from V and 9 from J, leaving 9 bases between them. CDR1 and CDR2 (germline): MGHRA, YSYEKL. This CDR3 has 14 amino acids.

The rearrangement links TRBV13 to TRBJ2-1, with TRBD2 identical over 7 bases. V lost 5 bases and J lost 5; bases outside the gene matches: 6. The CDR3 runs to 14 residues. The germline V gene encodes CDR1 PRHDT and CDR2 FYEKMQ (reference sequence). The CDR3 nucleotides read TGTGCCAGCAGCCAAACTAGCGCGCACAATGAGCAGTTCTTC. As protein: CASSQTSAHNEQFF.

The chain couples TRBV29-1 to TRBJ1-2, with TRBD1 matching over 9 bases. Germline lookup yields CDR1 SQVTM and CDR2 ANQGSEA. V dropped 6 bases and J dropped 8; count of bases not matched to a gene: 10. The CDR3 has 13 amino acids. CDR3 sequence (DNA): TGCAGCGTCCCCGACAGGGGGGAATGGGGCTACACCTTC. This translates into CSVPDRGEWGYTF.

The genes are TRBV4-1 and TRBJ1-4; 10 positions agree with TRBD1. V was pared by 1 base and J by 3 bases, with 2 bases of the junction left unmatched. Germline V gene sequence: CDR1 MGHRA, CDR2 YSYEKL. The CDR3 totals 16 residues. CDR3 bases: TGCGCCAGCAGCCAAGGACAGGGGGCGGCTAATGAAAAACTGTTTTTT. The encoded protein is CASSQGQGAANEKLFF.

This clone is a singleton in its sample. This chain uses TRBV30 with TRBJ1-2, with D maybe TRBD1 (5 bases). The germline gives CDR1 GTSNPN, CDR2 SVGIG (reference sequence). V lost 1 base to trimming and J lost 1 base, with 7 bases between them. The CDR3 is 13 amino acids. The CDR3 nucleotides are TGTGCCTGGAGTGGGACAAGTAACTATGGCTACACCTTC. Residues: CAWSGTSNYGYTF.

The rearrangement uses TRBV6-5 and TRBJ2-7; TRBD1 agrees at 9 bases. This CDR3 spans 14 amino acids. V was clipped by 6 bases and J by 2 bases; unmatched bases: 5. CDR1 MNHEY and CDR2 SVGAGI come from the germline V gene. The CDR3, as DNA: TGTGCCAGCAGCAACCGACAGGGGGCCTACGAGCAGTACTTC. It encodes CASSNRQGAYEQYF.

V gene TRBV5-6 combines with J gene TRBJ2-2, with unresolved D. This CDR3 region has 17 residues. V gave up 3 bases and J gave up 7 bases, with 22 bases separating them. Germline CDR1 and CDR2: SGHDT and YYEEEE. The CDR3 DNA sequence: TGTGCCAGCAGCTCGCCTCTGCTGGAGTACCGTGTCGGGGAGCTGTTTTTT. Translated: CASSSPLLEYRVGELFF.

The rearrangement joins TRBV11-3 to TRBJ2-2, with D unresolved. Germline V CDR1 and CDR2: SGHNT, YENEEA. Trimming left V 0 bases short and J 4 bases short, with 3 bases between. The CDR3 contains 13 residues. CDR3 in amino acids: CASSLERTGELFF. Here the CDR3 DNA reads TGTGCCAGCAGCTTAGAGCGCACCGGGGAGCTGTTTTTT. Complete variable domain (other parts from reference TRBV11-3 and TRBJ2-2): EAGVVQSPRYKIIEKKQPVAFWCNPISGHNTLYWYLQNLGQGPELLIRYENEEAVDDSQLPKDRFSAERLKGVDSTLKIQPAELGDSAVYLCASSLERTGELFFGEGSRLTVL.

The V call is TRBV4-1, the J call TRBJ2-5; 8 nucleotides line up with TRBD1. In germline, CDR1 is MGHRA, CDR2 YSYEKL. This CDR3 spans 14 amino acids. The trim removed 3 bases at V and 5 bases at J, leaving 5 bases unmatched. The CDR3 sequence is CASSQNQGAETQYF. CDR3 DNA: TGCGCCAGCAGCCAGAACCAGGGGGCTGAGACCCAGTACTTC.

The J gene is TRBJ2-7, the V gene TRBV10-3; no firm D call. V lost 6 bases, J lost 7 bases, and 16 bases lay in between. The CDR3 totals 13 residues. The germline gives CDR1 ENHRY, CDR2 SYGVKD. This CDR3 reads CAISPGLNEEQYF. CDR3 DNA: TGTGCCATCAGCCCAGGCCTGAATGAGGAGCAGTACTTC.

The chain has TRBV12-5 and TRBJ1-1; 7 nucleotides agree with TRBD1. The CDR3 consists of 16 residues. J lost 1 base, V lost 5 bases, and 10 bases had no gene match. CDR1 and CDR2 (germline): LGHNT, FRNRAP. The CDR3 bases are TGTGCTAGTGGTGTCGCCCTCGGGACAGCGAACACTGAAGCTTTCTTT. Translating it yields CASGVALGTANTEAFF.

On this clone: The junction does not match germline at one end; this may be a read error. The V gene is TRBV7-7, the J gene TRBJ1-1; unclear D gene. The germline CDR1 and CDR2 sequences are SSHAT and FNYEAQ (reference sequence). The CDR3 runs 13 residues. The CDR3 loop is CASSLAESTEAFF. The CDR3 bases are TGTGCTAGCAGCTTAGCGGAGAGCACTGAAGCTTTCTTT.

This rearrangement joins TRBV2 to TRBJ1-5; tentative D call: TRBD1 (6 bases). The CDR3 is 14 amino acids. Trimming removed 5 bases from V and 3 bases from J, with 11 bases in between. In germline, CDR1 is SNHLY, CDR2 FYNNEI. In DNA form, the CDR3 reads TGTGCCAGCAGTCCTGACAGGAACAATCAGCCCCAGCATTTT. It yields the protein CASSPDRNNQPQHF.

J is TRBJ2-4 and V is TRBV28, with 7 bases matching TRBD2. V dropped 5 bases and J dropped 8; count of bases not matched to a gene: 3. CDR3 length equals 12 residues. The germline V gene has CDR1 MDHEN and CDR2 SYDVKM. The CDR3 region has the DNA TGTGCCAGCAGTGCGGGGGTGGACATTCAGTACTTC. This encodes CASSAGVDIQYF.

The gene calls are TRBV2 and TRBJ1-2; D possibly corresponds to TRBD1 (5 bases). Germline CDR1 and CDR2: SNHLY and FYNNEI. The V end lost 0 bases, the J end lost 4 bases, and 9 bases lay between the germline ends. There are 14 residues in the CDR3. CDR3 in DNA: TGTGCCAGCAGTGAAGCGGGCAGGGCCTATGGCTACACCTTC. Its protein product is CASSEAGRAYGYTF.

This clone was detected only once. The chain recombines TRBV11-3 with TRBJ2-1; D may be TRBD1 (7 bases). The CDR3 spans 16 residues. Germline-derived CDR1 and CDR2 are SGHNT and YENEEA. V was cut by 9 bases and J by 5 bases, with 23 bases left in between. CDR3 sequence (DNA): TGTGCCAGACGAAAGCCCCAGGGGGGCCAGGACAATGAGCAGTTCTTC. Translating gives CARRKPQGGQDNEQFF.

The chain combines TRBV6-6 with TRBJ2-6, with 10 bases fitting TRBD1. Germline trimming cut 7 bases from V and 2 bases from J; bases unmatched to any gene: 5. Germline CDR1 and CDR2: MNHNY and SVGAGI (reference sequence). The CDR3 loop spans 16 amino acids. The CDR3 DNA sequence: TGTGCCAGCAAGGGGACAGGGGAAGCTGGGGCCAACGTCCTGACTTTC. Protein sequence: CASKGTGEAGANVLTF.

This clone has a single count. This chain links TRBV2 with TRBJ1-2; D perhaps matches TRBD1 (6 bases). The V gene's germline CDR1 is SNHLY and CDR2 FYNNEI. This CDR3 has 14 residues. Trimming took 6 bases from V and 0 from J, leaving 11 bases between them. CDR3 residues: CASRRDKANYGYTF. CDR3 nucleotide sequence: TGTGCCAGCAGAAGGGACAAAGCTAACTATGGCTACACCTTC.